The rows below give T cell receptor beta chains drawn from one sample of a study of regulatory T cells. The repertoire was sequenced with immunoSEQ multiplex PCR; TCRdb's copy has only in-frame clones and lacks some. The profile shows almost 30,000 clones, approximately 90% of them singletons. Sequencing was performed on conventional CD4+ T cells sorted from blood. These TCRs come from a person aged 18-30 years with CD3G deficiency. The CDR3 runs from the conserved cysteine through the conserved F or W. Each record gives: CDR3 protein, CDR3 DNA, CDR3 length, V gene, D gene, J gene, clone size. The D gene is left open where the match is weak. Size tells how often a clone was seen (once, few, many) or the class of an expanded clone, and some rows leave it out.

cdr3_aa: CASSLSGETQYF
cdr3_nt: TGTGCCAGCAGCTTATCGGGAGAGACCCAGTACTTC
cdr3_length: 12
v_call: TRBV7-9
d_call: NA
j_call: TRBJ2-5
clone_size: NA

cdr3_aa: CASSLLGDTQYF
cdr3_nt: TGCGCCAGCAGCTTGTTAGGCGATACGCAGTATTTT
cdr3_length: 12
v_call: TRBV5-1
d_call: NA
j_call: TRBJ2-3
clone_size: NA

cdr3_aa: CASSLNGGNTGELFF
cdr3_nt: TGCGCCAGCAGCTTAAACGGGGGTAACACCGGGGAGCTGTTTTTT
cdr3_length: 15
v_call: TRBV5-1
d_call: NA
j_call: TRBJ2-2
clone_size: NA

cdr3_aa: CASSRDGSYNEQFF
cdr3_nt: TGCGCCAGCAGCAGGGACGGCTCCTACAATGAGCAGTTCTTC
cdr3_length: 14
v_call: TRBV5-1
d_call: NA
j_call: TRBJ2-1
clone_size: once

cdr3_aa: CASSFGQDEAFF
cdr3_nt: TGCGCCAGCAGCTTTGGACAGGACGAAGCTTTCTTT
cdr3_length: 12
v_call: TRBV5-1
d_call: TRBD1
j_call: TRBJ1-1
clone_size: NA

cdr3_aa: CASSLSPGGRETQYF
cdr3_nt: TGTGCCAGCAGCTTATCGCCGGGGGGAAGAGAGACCCAGTACTTC
cdr3_length: 15
v_call: TRBV7-2
d_call: TRBD2
j_call: TRBJ2-5
clone_size: once

cdr3_aa: CASSRGGRATELFF
cdr3_nt: TGTGCCAGTAGTAGGGGTGGGAGGGCTACGGAGCTGTTTTTT
cdr3_length: 14
v_call: TRBV19
d_call: TRBD2
j_call: TRBJ2-2
clone_size: NA

cdr3_aa: CASSFDRFFGYGYTF
cdr3_nt: TGTGCCAGCAGCTTTGACCGGTTTTTTGGTTATGGCTACACCTTC
cdr3_length: 15
v_call: TRBV5-4
d_call: NA
j_call: TRBJ1-2
clone_size: NA

cdr3_aa: CASSLGYPSVNEQFF
cdr3_nt: TGTGCCAGCAGCTTGGGGTACCCCAGTGTGAATGAGCAGTTCTTC
cdr3_length: 15
v_call: TRBV5-4
d_call: NA
j_call: TRBJ2-1
clone_size: once

cdr3_aa: CANRPSGLQETQYF
cdr3_nt: TGTGCCAACAGACCCAGCGGGCTTCAAGAGACCCAGTACTTC
cdr3_length: 14
v_call: TRBV21-1
d_call: NA
j_call: TRBJ2-5
clone_size: NA

cdr3_aa: CASTEISTGELFF
cdr3_nt: TGCGCCAGCACAGAAATAAGTACCGGGGAGCTGTTTTTT
cdr3_length: 13
v_call: TRBV10-2
d_call: NA
j_call: TRBJ2-2
clone_size: NA

cdr3_aa: CASSPSGSLGETQYF
cdr3_nt: TGCGCCAGCAGCCCGTCAGGCTCCCTTGGGGAGACCCAGTACTTC
cdr3_length: 15
v_call: TRBV5-1
d_call: NA
j_call: TRBJ2-5
clone_size: once

cdr3_aa: CASSDIGTGRNTIYF
cdr3_nt: TGTGCCAGCAGCGATATAGGGACAGGGAGGAACACCATATATTTT
cdr3_length: 15
v_call: TRBV7-2
d_call: TRBD1
j_call: TRBJ1-3
clone_size: NA

cdr3_aa: CASSLGRAETQYF
cdr3_nt: TGCGCCAGCAGCTTGGGTAGGGCAGAGACCCAGTACTTC
cdr3_length: 13
v_call: TRBV5-1
d_call: NA
j_call: TRBJ2-5
clone_size: NA

cdr3_aa: CASSLDGASGREQFF
cdr3_nt: TGTGCCAGCAGCTTAGATGGCGCTAGCGGACGTGAGCAGTTCTTC
cdr3_length: 15
v_call: TRBV11-2
d_call: TRBD2
j_call: TRBJ2-1
clone_size: NA

cdr3_aa: CASSVGISGNTIYF
cdr3_nt: TGTGCCAGCAGCGTAGGGATCTCTGGAAACACCATATATTTT
cdr3_length: 14
v_call: TRBV9
d_call: NA
j_call: TRBJ1-3
clone_size: NA

cdr3_aa: CASSSQRGTGELFF
cdr3_nt: TGTGCCAGTAGTAGTCAAAGGGGAACCGGGGAGCTGTTTTTT
cdr3_length: 14
v_call: TRBV19
d_call: NA
j_call: TRBJ2-2
clone_size: once